This record looks at one T cell receptor beta chain sequence and its context. No antigen is known for it. With 60 Vbeta and 13 Jbeta primers, the PCR was carried out. The repertoire was sequenced with immunoSEQ multiplex PCR; TCRdb's copy has only in-frame clones and lacks some. The sample carries nearly 110,000 clones, 82% recorded once. This sample is part of a study of cytomegalovirus exposure and HLA in healthy donors. Whole-study findings and limits: HLA allele associations emerged for some 16,000 TCR beta sequences in a later analysis, at 0.05 false discovery rate. When a later analysis was performed, an Asian-associated ancestry cluster reportedly had fewer N-insertions than the roughly 700-donor mean. A later analysis linked a missense DCLRE1C variant to TCR beta V- and J-gene trimming.

Trimming cost V 6 bases and J 0 bases, with 12 bases left between them. The length of the CDR3 is 15 residues. Per germline, CDR1 MNHEY and CDR2 SVGAGI. The chain recombines TRBV6-5 with TRBJ2-4, with TRBD2 as a possible D gene (5 bases). This clonotype was sampled from a man aged 25-45 years in good health and CMV-seropositive. Material for sequencing was PBMCs. The CDR3 spells CASRSGNLAKNIQYF. The CDR3 DNA follows: TGTGCCAGCAGGTCGGGGAATTTAGCCAAAAACATTCAGTACTTC.